This TCR beta chain was recorded in a study of shared clonotypes between healthy human individuals (dated by TCRdb to about 2020). With respect to the entire study: The cohort comprised two women and a few men aged 18 to 49 years. The study deeply sequenced blood TCR repertoires of 5 or 6 healthy adults to estimate repertoire size and the extent of clonotype sharing between individuals. Different laboratories and diverse techniques were used to prepare libraries and sequence TCR repertoires, to increase sequencing depth and limit assay-specific biases. Between about 0.8 and 8.9 billion PBMCs per donor were obtained by leukapheresis.

Donors were healthy HIV-negative adults with no recently reported acute infections or vaccinations. Every donor was a Caucasian adult residing in Nashville, Tennessee, USA. For unsorted samples, tens of millions of PBMCs were counted, and genomic DNA was extracted using the QIAamp DNA Blood Mini kit. After blood collection by leukapheresis, PBMCs were isolated using Ficoll-Histopaque density gradient centrifugation and then cryopreserved in the vapor phase of liquid nitrogen. This clone is a singleton in its sample. This receptor's antigen is unknown. Base-call qualities are not available, and no considerably larger clone is one nucleotide away. Results the study describes overall, beyond this receptor: Sampling was restricted to blood, and TCR repertoires in tissues likely differ from the TCR repertoires found in blood. Because the study included a small number of donors, the genetic and exposure-history diversity represented was limited. Pairwise subsampling indicated that sequencing depth was expected to affect the degree of clonotype sharing among donors.

TCR CDR3 regions were amplified from genomic DNA by multiplex PCR using the deep immunoSEQ assay. Extracted genomic DNA from each cell subset was distributed evenly across all wells of several immunoSEQ 96-well plates, and each plate was treated as a replicate. For unsorted PBMC, roughly 300 ng of genomic DNA, equivalent to about 32,000 T cell genomes, went into each replicate PCR. Ten immunoSEQ deep assay plates were used to sequence the unsorted PBMC genomic DNA. Purified libraries were quantified with a Qubit 3.0 fluorometer, sized on a Bioanalyzer 2100, and re-quantified with the KAPA Library Quantification kit. A separate single-read 150-cycle Illumina NextSeq 550 flow cell was used to sequence each immunoSEQ 96-well plate. Under the source paper's analysis protocol: Because only junctional sequences without quality scores were contained in the immunoSEQ output, filtering matching that applied to full-length reads could not be performed. Sequences were annotated with PyIR, a Python wrapper for IgBLAST v1.9, and V/J genes and CDR3 were assigned using IMGT germline references. Reads were filtered out if the reads had weak V/J assignments (E-value above 1e-6), no CDR3, stop codons, out-of-frame junctions, or ambiguous translated residues. V3J clonotypes were defined as sequences sharing an identical inferred V gene, J gene, and CDR3 amino acid sequence. Percentage overlap between repertoires was computed as shared unique clonotypes divided by the size of the smaller repertoire. Repertoire richness was assessed with RTK rarefaction, the Chao1 estimator, and Recon v2.1 estimates of unobserved clonotypes. Here the immuneACCESS table is served through TCRdb, limited to in-frame sequences with V and J called. Missing clones are a known gap in these copies; in checked studies unresolved V genes cover under half, and the rest lacks a known reason. V and J calls and clone size follow that table, whereas D and trimming were derived from the DNA. The table for this sample lists about 490,000 clones; around 85% of them were counted only once. Of the sample, roughly an eighth falls within the top ten clones.

The CDR3, from cysteine to phenylalanine, totals 15 residues. Only CDR3 DNA is held: 45 bases, read in frame from base 1. Unmatched junction bases come to 7, with V trimmed by 3 bases and J by 3 bases. Per the germline V gene (reference sequence), SEHNR is the CDR1 and FQNEAQ is the CDR2. In this chain, TRBV7-9 is recombined with TRBJ2-5; TRBD2 aligns with 7 central bases. This TCR was recovered from a woman aged 40 to 49 in good health. Some clones in this sample may be carry-over from other donors' samples. What was sequenced was PBMCs. CDR3 region: CASSLGAGMKETQYF. The DNA sequence follows: TGTGCCAGCAGCTTGGGAGCGGGGATGAAAGAGACCCAGTACTTC. With all but the CDR3 taken from the reference TRBV7-9 and TRBJ2-5 genes, the full variable domain is: DTGVSQNPRHKITKRGQNVTFRCDPISEHNRLYWYRQTLGQGPEFLTYFQNEAQLEKSRLLSDRFSAERPKGSFSTLEIQRTEQGDSAMYLCASSLGAGMKETQYFGPGTRLLVL.